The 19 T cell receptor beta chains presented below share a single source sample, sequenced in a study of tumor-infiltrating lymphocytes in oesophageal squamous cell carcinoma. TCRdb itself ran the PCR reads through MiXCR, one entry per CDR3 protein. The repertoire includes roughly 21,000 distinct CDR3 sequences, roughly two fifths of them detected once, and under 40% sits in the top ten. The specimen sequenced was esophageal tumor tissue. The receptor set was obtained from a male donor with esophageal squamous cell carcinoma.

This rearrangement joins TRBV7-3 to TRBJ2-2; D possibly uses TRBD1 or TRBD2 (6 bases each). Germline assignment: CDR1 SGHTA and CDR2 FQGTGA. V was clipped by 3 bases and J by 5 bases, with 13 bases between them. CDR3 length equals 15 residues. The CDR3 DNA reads TGTGCCAGCAGCTTGGGAGGACAGAGGACCGGGGAGCTGTTTTTT. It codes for CASSLGGQRTGELFF.

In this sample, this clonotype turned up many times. CDR3 bases: TGTGCCAGCGGGGGGGGGACAGGGAACGAAAAACTGTTTTTT. Amino acid sequence: CASGGGTGNEKLFF. The gene calls are TRBV7-9 and TRBJ1-4, with 9 bases lining up with TRBD1. CDR1 and CDR2 from the germline V gene are SEHNR and FQNEAQ (reference sequence). This CDR3 has 14 residues. Trimming took 8 bases from V and 8 from J; bases not matched to a gene: 9. The full variable domain, in which reference TRBV7-9 and TRBJ1-4 provide the parts outside the CDR3, is DTGVSQNPRHKITKRGQNVTFRCDPISEHNRLYWYRQTLGQGPEFLTYFQNEAQLEKSRLLSDRFSAERPKGSFSTLEIQRTEQGDSAMYLCASGGGTGNEKLFFGSGTQLSVL.

CDR3 sequence: CASALGAGGSNQPQHF. Written as DNA, the CDR3 is TGTGCCAGCGCCTTGGGAGCAGGAGGTAGCAATCAGCCCCAGCATTTT. The V gene is TRBV4-2, the J gene TRBJ1-5, with D unresolved. V lost 8 bases to trimming and J lost 0 bases, with 17 bases between them. The CDR3 has 16 residues. Germline CDR1 reads LGHNA; CDR2 reads YNFKEQ.

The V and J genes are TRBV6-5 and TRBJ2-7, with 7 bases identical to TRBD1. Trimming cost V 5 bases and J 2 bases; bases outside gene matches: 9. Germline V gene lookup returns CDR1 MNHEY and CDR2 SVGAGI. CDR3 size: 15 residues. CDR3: CASSKTGAEPYEQYF. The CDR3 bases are TGTGCCAGCAGTAAAACAGGGGCGGAACCCTACGAGCAGTACTTC.

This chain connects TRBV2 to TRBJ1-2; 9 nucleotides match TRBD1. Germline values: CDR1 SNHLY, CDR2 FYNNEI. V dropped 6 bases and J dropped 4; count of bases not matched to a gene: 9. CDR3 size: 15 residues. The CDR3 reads CASRMGQGEFYGYTF. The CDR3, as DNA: TGTGCCAGCAGAATGGGACAGGGAGAGTTCTATGGCTACACCTTC.

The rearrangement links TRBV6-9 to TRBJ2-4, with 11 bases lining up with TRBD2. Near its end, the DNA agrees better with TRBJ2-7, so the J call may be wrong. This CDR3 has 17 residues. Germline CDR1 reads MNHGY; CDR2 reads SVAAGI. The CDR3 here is CASRTTSGRVGVYEQYF. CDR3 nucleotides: TGTGCCAGCAGGACCACTAGCGGGAGAGTTGGGGTTTACGAGCAGTACTTC.

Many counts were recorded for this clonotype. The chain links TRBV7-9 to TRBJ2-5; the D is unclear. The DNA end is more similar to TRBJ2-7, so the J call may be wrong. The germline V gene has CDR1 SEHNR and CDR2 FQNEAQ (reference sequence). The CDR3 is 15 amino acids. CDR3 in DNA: TGTGCCAGCAGCTTGAATCAATTGGAACCCTACGAGCAGTACTTC. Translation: CASSLNQLEPYEQYF.

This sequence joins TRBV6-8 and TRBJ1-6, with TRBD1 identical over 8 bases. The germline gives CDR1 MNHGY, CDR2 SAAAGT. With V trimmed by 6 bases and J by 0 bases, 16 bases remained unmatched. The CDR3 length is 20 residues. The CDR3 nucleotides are TGTGCCAGCAGCGGACAGGGCTCTCTATCTCTCAGCTCCTATAATTCACCCCTCCACTTT. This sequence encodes CASSGQGSLSLSSYNSPLHF.

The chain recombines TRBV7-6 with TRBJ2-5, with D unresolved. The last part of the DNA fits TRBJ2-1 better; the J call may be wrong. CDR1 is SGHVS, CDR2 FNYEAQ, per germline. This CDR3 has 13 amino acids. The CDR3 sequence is CASSPRRGNEQFF. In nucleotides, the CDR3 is TGTGCCAGCAGCCCCAGGCGTGGCAATGAGCAGTTCTTC.

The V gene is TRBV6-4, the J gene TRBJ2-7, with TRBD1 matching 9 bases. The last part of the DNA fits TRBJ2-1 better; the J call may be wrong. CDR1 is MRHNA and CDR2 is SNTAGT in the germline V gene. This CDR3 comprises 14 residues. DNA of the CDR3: TGTGCCAGCAGTAACGGACAGGGGATGGCTGAGCAGTTCTTC. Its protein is CASSNGQGMAEQFF.

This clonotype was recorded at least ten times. For the CDR3, the DNA is TGTGCCAGCAGCTTAGGCACTGACTACGGACTAGCGGTGGACCTAGTACACCTACTCGATGAGCAGTACTTC. Protein product: CASSLGTDYGLAVDLVHLLDEQYF. The rearrangement joins TRBV7-9 to TRBJ2-5; TRBD2 agrees at 10 bases. CDR1 is SEHNR, CDR2 FQNEAQ, per germline (reference sequence). This CDR3 spans 24 amino acids. V dropped 1 base and J dropped 11; count of bases not matched to a gene: 37.

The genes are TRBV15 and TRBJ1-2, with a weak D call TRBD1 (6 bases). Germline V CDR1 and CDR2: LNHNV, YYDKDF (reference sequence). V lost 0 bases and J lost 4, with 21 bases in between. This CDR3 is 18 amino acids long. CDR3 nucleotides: TGTGCCACCAGCAGAGATCTCTTGGGGTTGGGGGCGGGCTATGGCTACACCTTC. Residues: CATSRDLLGLGAGYGYTF. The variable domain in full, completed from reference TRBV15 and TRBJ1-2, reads DAMVIQNPRYQVTQFGKPVTLSCSQTLNHNVMYWYQQKSSQAPKLLFHYYDKDFNNEADTPDNFQSRRPNTSFCFLDIRSPGLGDTAMYLCATSRDLLGLGAGYGYTFGSGTRLTVV.

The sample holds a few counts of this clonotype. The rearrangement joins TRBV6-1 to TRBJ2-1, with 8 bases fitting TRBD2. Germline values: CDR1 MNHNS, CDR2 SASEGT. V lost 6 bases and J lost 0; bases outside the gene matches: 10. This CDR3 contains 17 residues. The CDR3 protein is CASSRPPSGFSYNEQFF. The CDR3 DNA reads TGTGCCAGCAGCCGCCCCCCTAGCGGGTTCTCCTACAATGAGCAGTTCTTC.

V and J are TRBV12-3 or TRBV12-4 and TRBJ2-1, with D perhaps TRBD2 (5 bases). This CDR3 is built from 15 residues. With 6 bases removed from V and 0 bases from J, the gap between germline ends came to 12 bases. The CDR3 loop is CASRRTLNSYNEQFF. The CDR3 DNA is TGTGCCAGCAGGCGGACTCTTAACTCCTACAATGAGCAGTTCTTC.

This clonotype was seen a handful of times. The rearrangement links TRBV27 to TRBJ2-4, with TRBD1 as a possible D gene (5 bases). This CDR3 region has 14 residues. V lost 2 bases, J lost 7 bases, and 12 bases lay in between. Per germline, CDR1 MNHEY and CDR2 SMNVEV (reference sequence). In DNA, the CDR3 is TGTGCCAGCAGTTTACAGGGATCTGGGAACATTCAGTACTTC. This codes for CASSLQGSGNIQYF.

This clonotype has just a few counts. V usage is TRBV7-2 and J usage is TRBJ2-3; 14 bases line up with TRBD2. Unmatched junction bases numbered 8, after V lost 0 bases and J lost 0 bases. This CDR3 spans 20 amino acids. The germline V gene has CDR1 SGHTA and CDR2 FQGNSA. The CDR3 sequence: CASSLAPGLAGGASTDTQYF. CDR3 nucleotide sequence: TGTGCCAGCAGCTTAGCCCCCGGACTAGCGGGAGGTGCTAGCACAGATACGCAGTATTTT.

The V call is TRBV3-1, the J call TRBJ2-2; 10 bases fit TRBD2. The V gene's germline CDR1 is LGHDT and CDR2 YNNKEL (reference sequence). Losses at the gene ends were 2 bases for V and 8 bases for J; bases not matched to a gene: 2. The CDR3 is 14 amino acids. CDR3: CASSQLLAGGELFF. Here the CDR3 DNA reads TGTGCCAGCAGCCAACTACTAGCGGGGGGGGAGCTGTTTTTT.

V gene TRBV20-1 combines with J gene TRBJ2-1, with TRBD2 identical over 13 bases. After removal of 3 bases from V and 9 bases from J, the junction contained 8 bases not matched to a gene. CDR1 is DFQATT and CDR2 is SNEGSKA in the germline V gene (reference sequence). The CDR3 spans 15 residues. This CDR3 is CSASSGLAGVREQFF. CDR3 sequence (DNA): TGCAGTGCTAGTTCAGGACTAGCGGGAGTACGTGAGCAGTTCTTC.

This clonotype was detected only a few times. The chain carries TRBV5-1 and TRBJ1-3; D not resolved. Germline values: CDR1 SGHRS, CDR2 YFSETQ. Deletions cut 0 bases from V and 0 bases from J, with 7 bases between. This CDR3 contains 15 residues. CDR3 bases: TGCGCCAGCAGCTTGGTTGGTAGCTCTGGAAACACCATATATTTT. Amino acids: CASSLVGSSGNTIYF.